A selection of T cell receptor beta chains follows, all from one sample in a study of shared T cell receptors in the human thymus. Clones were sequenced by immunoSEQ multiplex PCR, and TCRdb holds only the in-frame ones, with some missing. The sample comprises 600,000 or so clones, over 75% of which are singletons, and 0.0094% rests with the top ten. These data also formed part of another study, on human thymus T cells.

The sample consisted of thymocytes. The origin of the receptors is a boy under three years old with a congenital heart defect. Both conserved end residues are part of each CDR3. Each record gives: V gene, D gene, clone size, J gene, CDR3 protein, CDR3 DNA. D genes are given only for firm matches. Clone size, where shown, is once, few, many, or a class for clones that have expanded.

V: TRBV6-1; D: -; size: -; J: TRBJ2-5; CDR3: CASTPKTRKETQYF; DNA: TGTGCCAGCACCCCAAAGACTAGAAAAGAGACCCAGTACTTC
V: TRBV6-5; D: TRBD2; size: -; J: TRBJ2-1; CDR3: CASSYSWGGSYNEQFF; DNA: TGTGCCAGCAGTTACTCTTGGGGAGGGTCCTACAATGAGCAGTTCTTC
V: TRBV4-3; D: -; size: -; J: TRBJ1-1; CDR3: CASSQDWWLNTEAFF; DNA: TGCGCCAGCAGCCAAGATTGGTGGCTGAACACTGAAGCTTTCTTT
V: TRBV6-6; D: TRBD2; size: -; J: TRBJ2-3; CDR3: CASSSSGSTDTQYF; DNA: TGTGCCAGCAGTTCTAGCGGGAGTACAGATACGCAGTATTTT
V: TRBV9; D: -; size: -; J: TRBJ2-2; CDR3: CASSSRPVGVAGELFF; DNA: TGTGCCAGCAGCTCTCGGCCGGTGGGAGTAGCCGGGGAGCTGTTTTTT
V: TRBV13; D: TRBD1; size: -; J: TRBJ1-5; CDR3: CASSLGTGGVQPQHF; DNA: TGTGCCAGCAGCTTAGGGACAGGGGGCGTTCAGCCCCAGCATTTT
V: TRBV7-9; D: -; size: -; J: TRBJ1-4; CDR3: CASSKWQENEKLFF; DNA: TGTGCCAGCAGCAAATGGCAGGAAAATGAAAAACTGTTTTTT
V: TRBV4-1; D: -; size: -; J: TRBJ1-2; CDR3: CASSQGWRREPYGYTF; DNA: TGCGCCAGCAGCCAAGGATGGAGACGGGAACCCTATGGCTACACCTTC
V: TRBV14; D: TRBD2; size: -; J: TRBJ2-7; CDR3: CASSRTSIDYEQYF; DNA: TGTGCCAGCAGCCGGACTAGCATAGACTACGAGCAGTACTTC
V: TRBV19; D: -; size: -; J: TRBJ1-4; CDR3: CASSHREKLFF; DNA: TGTGCCAGTAGCCACCGGGAAAAACTGTTTTTT
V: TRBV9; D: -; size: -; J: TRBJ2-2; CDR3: CASSVEGGELFF; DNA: TGTGCCAGCAGCGTTGAGGGCGGGGAGCTGTTTTTT
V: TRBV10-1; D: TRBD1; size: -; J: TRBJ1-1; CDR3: CASSDDRGMTEAFF; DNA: TGCGCCAGCAGTGACGACAGGGGGATGACTGAAGCTTTCTTT
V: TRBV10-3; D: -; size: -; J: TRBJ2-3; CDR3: CAISDQDYPTQYF; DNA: TGTGCCATCAGTGACCAGGACTATCCTACGCAGTATTTT
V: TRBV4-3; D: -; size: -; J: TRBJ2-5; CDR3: CASSPKSGYQETQYF; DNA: TGCGCCAGCAGCCCGAAGTCCGGTTACCAAGAGACCCAGTACTTC
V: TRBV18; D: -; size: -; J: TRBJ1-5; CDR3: CASSPNIPGDQPQHF; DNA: TGTGCCAGCTCACCAAATATACCGGGGGATCAGCCCCAGCATTTT
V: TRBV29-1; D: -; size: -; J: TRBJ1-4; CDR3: CSVVSPGSNEKLFF; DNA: TGCAGCGTTGTGAGCCCGGGTTCTAATGAAAAACTGTTTTTT
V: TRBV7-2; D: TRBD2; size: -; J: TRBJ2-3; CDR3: CASSLTSGGSTDTQYF; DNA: TGTGCCAGCAGCTTGACTAGCGGGGGTAGCACAGATACGCAGTATTTT
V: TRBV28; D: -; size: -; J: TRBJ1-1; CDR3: CASRGGVFF; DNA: TGTGCCAGCAGGGGCGGGGTTTTCTTT
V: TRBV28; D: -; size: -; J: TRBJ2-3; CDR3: CASSLCYRDSCTDTQYF; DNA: TGTGCCAGCAGTTTATGTTACAGGGATTCTTGTACAGATACGCAGTATTTT
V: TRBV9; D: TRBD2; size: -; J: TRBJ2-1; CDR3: CASSVAGTRSNEQFF; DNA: TGTGCCAGCAGCGTAGCCGGGACTAGGTCTAATGAGCAGTTCTTC
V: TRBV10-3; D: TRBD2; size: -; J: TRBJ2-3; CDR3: CAISPLAGVQDTQYF; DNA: TGTGCCATCAGCCCACTAGCGGGAGTTCAAGATACGCAGTATTTT
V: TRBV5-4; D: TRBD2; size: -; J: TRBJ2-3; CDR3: CASSPGLAATDTQYF; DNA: TGTGCCAGCAGCCCGGGACTAGCGGCGACAGATACGCAGTATTTT
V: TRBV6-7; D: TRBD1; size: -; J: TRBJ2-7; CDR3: CASRRDRGLRLDEQYF; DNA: TGTGCCAGCAGGCGTGACAGGGGGCTACGGTTGGACGAGCAGTACTTC
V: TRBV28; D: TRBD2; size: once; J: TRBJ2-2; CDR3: CASRAGPSGAGELFF; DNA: TGTGCCAGCAGAGCGGGACCCAGCGGGGCCGGGGAGCTGTTTTTT
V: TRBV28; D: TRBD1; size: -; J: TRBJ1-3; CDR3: CASSPNRTGGYRSSGNTIYF; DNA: TGTGCCAGCAGCCCAAATAGGACAGGGGGCTACCGGAGCTCTGGAAACACCATATATTTT
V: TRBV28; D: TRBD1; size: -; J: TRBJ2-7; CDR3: CATKPGKSRDRVRYEQYF; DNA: TGTGCCACCAAACCAGGTAAAAGCCGGGACAGGGTTCGCTACGAGCAGTACTTC
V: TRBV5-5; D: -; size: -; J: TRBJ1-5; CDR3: CASSLGGSAGLEQPQHF; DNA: TGTGCCAGCAGCTTGGGGGGTTCGGCAGGGCTGGAACAGCCCCAGCATTTT
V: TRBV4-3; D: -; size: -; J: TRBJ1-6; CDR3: CASSQEGGLGPNSPLHF; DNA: TGCGCCAGCAGCCAAGAAGGGGGACTAGGCCCAAATTCACCCCTCCACTTT
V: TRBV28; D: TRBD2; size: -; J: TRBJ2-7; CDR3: CASSPGTSGGYEQYF; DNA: TGTGCCAGCAGTCCAGGGACTAGCGGGGGATACGAGCAGTACTTC
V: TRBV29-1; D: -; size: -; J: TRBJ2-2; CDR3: CSVDKNTGELFF; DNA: TGCAGCGTTGACAAGAACACCGGGGAGCTGTTTTTT
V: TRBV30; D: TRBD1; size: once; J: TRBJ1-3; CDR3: CAWKCPGQGAVGNTIYF; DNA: TGTGCCTGGAAATGCCCGGGACAGGGGGCAGTTGGAAACACCATATATTTT
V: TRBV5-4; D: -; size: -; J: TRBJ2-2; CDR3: CASSLGQGGMNTGELFF; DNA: TGTGCCAGCAGCTTGGGACAGGGAGGTATGAACACCGGGGAGCTGTTTTTT
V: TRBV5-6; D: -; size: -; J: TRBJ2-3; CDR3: CASSLSQVFADTQYF; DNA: TGTGCCAGCAGCTTATCACAGGTTTTCGCAGATACGCAGTATTTT
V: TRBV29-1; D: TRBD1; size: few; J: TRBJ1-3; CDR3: CSVTTGAGNTIYF; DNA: TGCAGCGTGACAACAGGGGCTGGAAACACCATATATTTT
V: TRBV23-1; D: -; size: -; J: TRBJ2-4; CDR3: CASSQGCSVTKIIQYF; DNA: TGCGCCAGCAGTCAAGGGTGTAGCGTGACAAAGATCATTCAGTACTTC
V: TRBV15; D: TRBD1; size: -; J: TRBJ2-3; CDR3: CATSTGGAADTQYF; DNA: TGTGCCACCAGCACAGGGGGCGCAGCGGATACGCAGTATTTT
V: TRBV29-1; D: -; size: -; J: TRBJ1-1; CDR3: CSAGEGLNTEAFF; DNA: TGCAGCGCAGGGGAGGGATTGAACACTGAAGCTTTCTTT
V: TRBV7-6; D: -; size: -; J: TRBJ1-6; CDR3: CASSLNGAPNNSPLHF; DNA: TGTGCCAGCAGCCTAAATGGAGCCCCAAATAATTCACCCCTCCACTTT
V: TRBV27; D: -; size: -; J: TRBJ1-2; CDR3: CASRTTQGKGGYTF; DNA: TGTGCCAGCAGAACTACACAGGGAAAGGGTGGCTACACCTTC
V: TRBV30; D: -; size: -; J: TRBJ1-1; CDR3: CAANNRRYTEAFF; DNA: TGTGCCGCGAACAACAGGCGGTACACTGAAGCTTTCTTT
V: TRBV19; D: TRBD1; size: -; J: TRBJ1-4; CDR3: CASSPAGTGINEKLFF; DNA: TGTGCCAGTAGTCCTGCCGGGACAGGTATTAATGAAAAACTGTTTTTT
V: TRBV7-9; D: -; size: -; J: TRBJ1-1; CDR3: CASSLVGGPEAFF; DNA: TGTGCCAGCAGCTTAGTAGGAGGGCCTGAAGCTTTCTTT
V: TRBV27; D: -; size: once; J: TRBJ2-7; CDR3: CASSSPSSEQYF; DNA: TGTGCCAGCAGTTCCCCCTCGTCCGAGCAGTACTTC
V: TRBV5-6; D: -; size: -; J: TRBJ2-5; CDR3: CASSLVGGGRETQYF; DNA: TGTGCCAGCAGCTTGGTTGGCGGAGGGCGGGAGACCCAGTACTTC
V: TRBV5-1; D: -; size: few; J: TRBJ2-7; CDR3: CASTNGPKPYEQYF; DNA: TGCGCCAGCACAAATGGCCCCAAACCCTACGAGCAGTACTTC
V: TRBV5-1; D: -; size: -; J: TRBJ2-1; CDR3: CASSLPGEGYNEQFF; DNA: TGCGCCAGCAGCCTTCCAGGGGAGGGATACAATGAGCAGTTCTTC